This TCR beta chain stems from a study of cytotoxic CD8 clonotypes in ibrutinib-treated CLL. The data were produced by immunoSEQ multiplex PCR, yet TCRdb's version contains in-frame clones alone and is incomplete. The profile shows fewer than 300,000 clones, more than 70% of them singletons. Germline V CDR1 and CDR2: SEHNR, FQNEAQ (reference sequence). The V end lost 3 bases, the J end lost 0 bases, and 8 bases lay between the germline ends. This CDR3 contains 14 residues. The genes are TRBV7-9 and TRBJ2-5, with a weak D call TRBD1 (6 bases). This sample comprised PBMCs, obtained at disease progression, from a patient treated with ibrutinib. The sequence was collected from a human donor with chronic lymphocytic leukemia. CDR3 coding DNA: TGTGCCAGCAGCTTTTGGACAGACCAAGAGACCCAGTACTTC. Amino acids: CASSFWTDQETQYF.